This TCR beta chain is from a study of naive and memory T cell subsets. The CDR3 has 15 amino acids. Trimming stripped 4 bases from V and 1 base from J, with 11 bases between. The germline gives CDR1 SGHRS, CDR2 YFSETQ. Treatment specified: skin biopsy from PPD injection site in Mantoux-positive individual. A UMI-containing oligonucleotide was joined by 3' ligation to the TCR cDNA template. Four PCR rounds used nested alpha and beta constant region primers plus the SP2 primer. For blood and skin samples, reverse transcription used TCR alpha and beta constant primers. MiXCR was run by TCRdb on the UMI-ligation and nested PCR reads, yielding one entry per CDR3 protein. Among about 37,000 distinct CDR3 sequences, approximately 11% were seen once, and the ten largest hold almost 4%.

This chain uses TRBV5-1 with TRBJ2-2, with D unresolved. The source was skin, collected from a tuberculin skin test site. This receptor was taken from an adult in good health. The CDR3 coding sequence is TGCGCCAGCAGCCCTCCGACTCTGAACACCGGGGAGCTGTTTTTT. The encoded protein is CASSPPTLNTGELFF.